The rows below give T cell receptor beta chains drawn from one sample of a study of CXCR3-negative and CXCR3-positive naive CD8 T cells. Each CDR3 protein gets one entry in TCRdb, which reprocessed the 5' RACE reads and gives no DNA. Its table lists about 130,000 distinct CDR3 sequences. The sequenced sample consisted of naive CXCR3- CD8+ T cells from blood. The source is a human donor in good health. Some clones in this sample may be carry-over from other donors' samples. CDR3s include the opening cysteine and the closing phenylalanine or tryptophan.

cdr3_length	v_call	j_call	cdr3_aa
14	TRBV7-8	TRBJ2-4	CASSLGQARDIQYF
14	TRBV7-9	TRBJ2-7	CASSLAGPGYEQYF
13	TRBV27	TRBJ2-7	CASSSLEGYEQYF
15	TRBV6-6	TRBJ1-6	CASSYSWERNSPLHF
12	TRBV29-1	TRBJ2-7	CRVGQLGYEQYF
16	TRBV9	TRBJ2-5	CASSATTQGSQETQYF
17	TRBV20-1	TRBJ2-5	CSARPTLAGGPRETQYF
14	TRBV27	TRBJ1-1	CASSLGLLNTEAFF
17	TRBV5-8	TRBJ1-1	CASSLGPPGRVNTEAFF
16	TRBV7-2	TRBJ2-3	CASSLGPGQITDTQYF
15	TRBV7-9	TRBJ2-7	CASTPDTGRAYEQYF
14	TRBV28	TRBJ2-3	CATTGGAITDTQYF
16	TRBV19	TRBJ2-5	CASSIWTSGSLETQYF
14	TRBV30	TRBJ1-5	CAWSVLGVWRPQHF
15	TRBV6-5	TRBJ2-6	CASSQSDSGANVLTF
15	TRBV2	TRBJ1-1	CASITGTGGFAEAFF
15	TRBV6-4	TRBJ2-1	CASREEARRSNEQFF
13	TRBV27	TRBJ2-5	CASSWGTTETQYF
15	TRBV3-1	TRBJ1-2	CASSQDGKEDYGYTF
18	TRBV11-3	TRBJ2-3	CASRLLPIASGSTDTQYF
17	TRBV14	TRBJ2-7	CASSPLEGRDNSYEQYF
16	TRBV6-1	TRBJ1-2	CASSLTTGNSNYGYTF
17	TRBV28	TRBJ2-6	CASSPARLSSGANVLTF
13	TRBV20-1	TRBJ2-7	CSARGGGSYEQYF
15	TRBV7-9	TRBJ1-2	CASSLAGIANYGYTF
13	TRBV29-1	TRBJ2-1	CSVSTGVYNEQFF
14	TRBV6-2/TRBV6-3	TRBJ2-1	CASSDGDRVNEQFF
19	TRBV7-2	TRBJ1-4	CASSLKVVSAGRENEKLFF
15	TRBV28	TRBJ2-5	CASSFGDRGQETQYF
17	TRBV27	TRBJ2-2	CASSLSPGRGLTGELFF
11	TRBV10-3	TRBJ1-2	CAMEGNYGYTF
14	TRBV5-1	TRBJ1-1	CASSWTGVGTEAFF
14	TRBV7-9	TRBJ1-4	CASSSGPRSEKLFF
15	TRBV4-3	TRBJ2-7	CASSQDRTVSYEQYF
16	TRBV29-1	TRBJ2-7	CSVVRGGAAPYHEQYF
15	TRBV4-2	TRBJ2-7	CASSQETSGLYERYF
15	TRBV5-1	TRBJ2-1	CASSLAGTSVNEQFF
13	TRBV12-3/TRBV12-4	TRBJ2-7	CASRDGLVYEQYF